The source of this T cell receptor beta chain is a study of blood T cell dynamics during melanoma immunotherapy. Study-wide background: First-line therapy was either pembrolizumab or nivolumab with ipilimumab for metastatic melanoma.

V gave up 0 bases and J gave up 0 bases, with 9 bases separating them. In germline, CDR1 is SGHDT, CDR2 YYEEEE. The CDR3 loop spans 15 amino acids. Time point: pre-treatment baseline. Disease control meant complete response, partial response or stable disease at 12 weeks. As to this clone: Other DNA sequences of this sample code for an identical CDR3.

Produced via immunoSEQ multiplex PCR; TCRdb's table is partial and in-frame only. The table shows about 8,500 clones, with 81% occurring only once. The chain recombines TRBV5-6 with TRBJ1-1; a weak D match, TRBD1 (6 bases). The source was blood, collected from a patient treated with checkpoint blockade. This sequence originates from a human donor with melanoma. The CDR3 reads CASSLGGHMNTEAFF. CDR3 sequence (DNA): TGTGCCAGCAGCTTGGGGGGACACATGAACACTGAAGCTTTCTTT.